The 20 T cell receptor beta chains below all came from one sample that was sequenced in a study of T cell changes during pregnancy in multiple sclerosis. Using immunoSEQ multiplex PCR, the repertoire was profiled, and TCRdb retains in-frame clones only, with some absent. The sample yields tens of thousands of clones, 90% seen once. The sequences come from peripheral blood, collected in the first trimester of pregnancy. These receptors all stem from a female donor in good health, enrolled as a control in a pregnancy study.

As regards this clone: The junction differs from germline at one of its ends, possibly a read error. The V and J genes are TRBV7-7 and TRBJ1-1, with D possibly being TRBD1 (6 bases). CDR3 length equals 14 residues. The germline V gene encodes CDR1 SSHAT and CDR2 FNYEAQ (reference sequence). The CDR3 is CASRPMDSDAEAFF. CDR3 nucleotides: TGTGCTAGCAGACCCATGGACAGCGACGCTGAAGCTTTCTTT.

The chain uses TRBV2 and TRBJ2-2; the D gene is possibly TRBD2 (5 bases). The CDR3 extends over 14 amino acids. The germline V gene encodes CDR1 SNHLY and CDR2 FYNNEI. The ends were cut back, 6 bases at V and 4 bases at J, with 12 bases in the middle. CDR3 nucleotides: TGTGCCAGCAGGGTAGCGAGTGGCACCGGGGAGCTGTTTTTT. Protein product: CASRVASGTGELFF.

The chain links TRBV10-3 to TRBJ2-3, with a tentative D call TRBD2 (6 bases). CDR3 length: 13 residues. V was trimmed by 0 bases and J by 5 bases, leaving 6 bases between them. Per the germline V gene, CDR1 is ENHRY and CDR2 is SYGVKD. CDR3 nucleotides: TGTGCCATCAGTGAGTCCGGGGGAGATACGCAGTATTTT. Its translation: CAISESGGDTQYF.

The J gene is TRBJ2-3, the V gene TRBV9; 8 bases are shared with TRBD2. V dropped 4 bases and J dropped 2; count of bases not matched to a gene: 6. Germline loops: CDR1 SGDLS, CDR2 YYNGEE. CDR3 length equals 15 residues. As DNA, the CDR3 is TGTGCCAGCAGCAATATAGCGGGACCCACAGATACGCAGTATTTT. This gives the protein CASSNIAGPTDTQYF. The full variable domain, completed using reference TRBV9 and TRBJ2-3, is DSGVTQTPKHLITATGQRVTLRCSPRSGDLSVYWYQQSLDQGLQFLIQYYNGEERAKGNILERFSAQQFPDLHSELNLSSLELGDSALYFCASSNIAGPTDTQYFGPGTRLTVL.

This clone was picked up a small number of times. The chain has TRBV11-1 and TRBJ1-1; D might be TRBD1 (6 bases). Germline values: CDR1 SGHAT, CDR2 FQDESV (reference sequence). This CDR3 has 13 amino acids. The ends were cut back, 5 bases at V and 6 bases at J, with 13 bases in the middle. DNA of the CDR3: TGTGCCAGCAGCCCAGGGGTTAGCCCTGAAGCTTTCTTT. It yields the protein CASSPGVSPEAFF.

The gene calls are TRBV29-1 and TRBJ1-5; 9 bases line up with TRBD1. V gave up 3 bases and J gave up 13 bases; unmatched junction bases: 13. Germline V gives CDR1 SQVTM, CDR2 ANQGSEA. The CDR3 is 14 residues long. CDR3 protein: CSVDDSGTGNSQHF. The DNA of the CDR3 is TGCAGCGTTGACGATTCCGGGACAGGGAATTCACAGCATTTT.

The chain couples TRBV5-6 to TRBJ2-2, with 9 bases aligning to TRBD1. The CDR3 consists of 17 residues. The junction had 9 bases not matched to a gene; V was cut back by 4 bases and J by 2 bases. The germline V gene has CDR1 SGHDT and CDR2 YYEEEE. CDR3 sequence (DNA): TGTGCCAGCAGCCTTGCGGGGACAGGGCGTAACACCGGGGAGCTGTTTTTT. Translated: CASSLAGTGRNTGELFF.

The V gene is TRBV5-4, the J gene TRBJ2-3, with D maybe TRBD2 (6 bases). CDR1 and CDR2 from the germline V gene are SGHNT and YYREEE (reference sequence). V lost 5 bases and J 5 bases, leaving 18 bases between the germline ends. This CDR3 is built from 15 residues. In nucleotides, the CDR3 is TGTGCCAGCAGTCCGCCGGGAGCCAAGAGAGATACGCAGTATTTT. It encodes CASSPPGAKRDTQYF.

The chain recombines TRBV4-1 with TRBJ2-3; 9 bases match TRBD2. Germline V gene data show CDR1 as MGHRA and CDR2 as YSYEKL. The V gene end was trimmed by 4 bases and the J gene end by 1 base; junction bases not matched to a gene: 3. The CDR3 is 15 residues long. CDR3 loop: CASSLQRGGTDTQYF. In DNA, the CDR3 is TGCGCCAGCAGCCTTCAGCGGGGGGGCACAGATACGCAGTATTTT.

This rearrangement joins TRBV5-8 to TRBJ2-7, with a possible D match to TRBD2 (6 bases). V lost 0 bases, J lost 2 bases, and 9 bases lay in between. The germline gives CDR1 SGHTS, CDR2 YDEGEE. The CDR3 covers 14 residues. Here the CDR3 DNA reads TGTGCCAGCAGCTTGGCGGGCGGGGCCTACGAGCAGTACTTC. Translated, it gives CASSLAGGAYEQYF.

The chain joins TRBV10-3 to TRBJ2-1, with TRBD2 matching over 8 bases. CDR3 size: 14 residues. V lost 6 bases and J lost 5; bases outside the gene matches: 6. Germline assignment: CDR1 ENHRY and CDR2 SYGVKD. CDR3 protein: CAIRSLAANNEQFF. The CDR3 region has the DNA TGTGCCATCAGGTCACTAGCGGCCAACAATGAGCAGTTCTTC.

V is TRBV6-1 and J is TRBJ1-1, with 7 bases that match TRBD1. The CDR3 has 14 amino acids. J lost 5 bases, V lost 5 bases, and 8 bases had no gene match. Germline values: CDR1 MNHNS, CDR2 SASEGT. CDR3 DNA sequence: TGTGCCAGCAGTCAGACAGGGTTGTCGACTGAAGCTTTCTTT. Its translation: CASSQTGLSTEAFF.

This chain connects TRBV30 to TRBJ2-7; no firm D call. Between the trimmed V and J ends, which lost 7 bases and 6 bases, there was a span of 19 bases. Per the germline V gene, CDR1 is GTSNPN and CDR2 is SVGIG (reference sequence). The CDR3 is 13 amino acids. The CDR3 DNA follows: TGTGCCTCCCTACAACGCGGTACCGGCGAGCAGTACTTC. Translating gives CASLQRGTGEQYF.

J is TRBJ1-2 and V is TRBV10-3; 7 positions agree with TRBD1. The V gene's germline CDR1 is ENHRY and CDR2 SYGVKD. The CDR3 contains 13 residues. V gave up 6 bases and J gave up 4 bases; unmatched junction bases: 5. DNA of the CDR3: TGTGCCATCAGGGGGACAGAATCCTATGGCTACACCTTC. This sequence encodes CAIRGTESYGYTF.

V is TRBV19 and J is TRBJ2-7; 7 nucleotides match TRBD2. This CDR3 has 13 amino acids. J lost 0 bases, V lost 7 bases, and 3 bases had no gene match. CDR1 is LNHDA and CDR2 is SQIVND in the germline V gene (reference sequence). This CDR3 is CASKGGSSYEQYF. CDR3 bases: TGTGCCAGTAAGGGCGGGAGCTCCTACGAGCAGTACTTC.

This sequence joins TRBV27 and TRBJ2-1; 14 nucleotides line up with TRBD2. The CDR3 totals 17 residues. Trimming at V came to 8 bases and at J to 5 bases, leaving 11 bases not matched to a gene. CDR1 and CDR2 from the germline V gene are MNHEY and SMNVEV (reference sequence). The CDR3, as DNA: TGTGCCAGCGGAGGGACTAGCGGGAGTAAGTCGGACAATGAGCAGTTCTTC. This sequence encodes CASGGTSGSKSDNEQFF.

The V and J genes are TRBV5-6 and TRBJ2-3; 12 nucleotides line up with TRBD2. CDR3 length: 18 amino acids. J was trimmed by 0 bases and V by 3 bases; bases with no gene match: 8. Germline CDR1 and CDR2: SGHDT and YYEEEE. CDR3 coding DNA: TGTGCCAGCAGCTCCCGACTAGCGGGGGTTTCTAGCACAGATACGCAGTATTTT. Encoded protein: CASSSRLAGVSSTDTQYF.

The chain recombines TRBV6-5 with TRBJ1-1, with D tentatively TRBD1 (5 bases). Germline lookup yields CDR1 MNHEY and CDR2 SVGAGI. CDR3 length: 16 residues. Trimming took off 0 bases at V and 0 bases at J, with 11 bases between the two ends. The CDR3 DNA reads TGTGCCAGCAGTTACTCGAGCGGGACGGTGAACACTGAAGCTTTCTTT. It yields the protein CASSYSSGTVNTEAFF.

V gene TRBV18 combines with J gene TRBJ2-1; D possibly corresponds to TRBD2 (6 bases). The germline V and J ends were trimmed by 3 bases and 0 bases, with 15 bases remaining between them. This CDR3 spans 17 amino acids. From germline, CDR1 is KGHSH and CDR2 LQKENI. DNA of the CDR3: TGTGCCAGCTCACCGAAGTTAAGCGGGTTCTCCTACAATGAGCAGTTCTTC. Translated, it gives CASSPKLSGFSYNEQFF.

The V gene is TRBV15, the J gene TRBJ2-2; D uncertain. CDR3 size: 15 residues. The germline gives CDR1 LNHNV, CDR2 YYDKDF (reference sequence). V dropped 0 bases and J dropped 1 base, with 6 bases sitting between them. The CDR3 sequence: CATSREYMNTGELFF. CDR3 DNA: TGTGCCACCAGCAGAGAATATATGAACACCGGGGAGCTGTTTTTT.